This TCR beta chain derives from a study of T cells in Graves' hyperthyroidism and ophthalmopathy. This clonotype was recorded at least ten times. Its target is unknown. TCR beta CDR3 region amplification was performed from RNA transcripts. RT-PCR in the first round (using the HTBI primer set) targeted the TCR CDR3. Each CDR3 protein is one row after TCRdb ran MiXCR on the multiplex PCR reads. The data hold around 400,000 distinct CDR3 sequences, with around 25% observed a single time. The CDR3 loop spans 13 amino acids. V was pared by 2 bases and J by 8 bases, with 10 bases between. CDR1 SGHTA and CDR2 FQGNSA come from the germline V gene. General study findings and limits: Ophthalmopathy and stable hyperthyroidism were separated by a 13 V-J model.

What was sequenced was blood. The clonotype originates from a man aged 50 to 60 with Graves' hyperthyroidism. J is TRBJ2-1 and V is TRBV7-2; the D is unclear. DNA for the CDR3: TGTGCCAGCAGCTTACCAGTTCACCATGAGCAGTTCTTC. As protein: CASSLPVHHEQFF.